Below, 9 T cell receptor beta chains from the same sample are listed, as sequenced in a study of CD8 T cells in Susac syndrome. Random hexamers primed reverse transcription of about 0.45 to 1 ug RNA. Using its own MiXCR run on the immunoSEQ multiplex PCR reads, TCRdb lists one record per CDR3 protein. In the table there are 210,000 or so distinct CDR3 sequences, approximately 94% of which are singletons. Sequenced material: CD4+ T cells from PBMCs. These receptors were obtained from a human donor with Susac syndrome.

The V and J genes are TRBV7-2 and TRBJ1-5; TRBD1 might be the D (5 bases). This CDR3 has 14 residues. The V and J ends lost 6 bases and 3 bases respectively, with 12 bases between them. Germline V gene data show CDR1 as SGHTA and CDR2 as FQGNSA. CDR3 protein: CASRPTGVNQPQHF. The CDR3, as DNA: TGTGCCAGCAGGCCGACGGGGGTCAATCAGCCCCAGCATTTT.

V and J are TRBV20-1 and TRBJ2-5, with 8 bases matching TRBD2. With 1 base clipped from V and 2 bases from J, the junction kept 6 bases outside the gene matches. This CDR3 has 15 residues. Germline V CDR1 and CDR2: DFQATT, SNEGSKA (reference sequence). CDR3 loop: CSARVRGGRQETQYF. CDR3 bases: TGCAGTGCTAGAGTACGGGGGGGGCGACAAGAGACCCAGTACTTC.

The V call is TRBV27, the J call TRBJ2-7; TRBD1 is a possible D gene (6 bases). CDR1 and CDR2 from the germline V gene are MNHEY and SMNVEV (reference sequence). The CDR3 is 14 amino acids. V was clipped by 5 bases and J by 1 base, with 12 bases between them. The CDR3 is CASSPQGNSYEQYF. The CDR3 region has the DNA TGTGCCAGCAGTCCACAGGGAAATTCCTACGAGCAGTACTTC.

The V gene is TRBV20-1, the J gene TRBJ1-5, with a weak D call TRBD1 (6 bases). The CDR3 totals 12 residues. Germline CDR1 reads DFQATT; CDR2 reads SNEGSKA (reference sequence). V was pared by 5 bases and J by 3 bases, with 8 bases between. CDR3 nucleotide sequence: TGCAGTGCTGGGGACAACAATCAGCCCCAGCATTTT. Translated, it gives CSAGDNNQPQHF.

V gene TRBV4-2 combines with J gene TRBJ1-6, with 9 nucleotides matching TRBD1. Germline CDR1 and CDR2: LGHNA and YNFKEQ. V lost 2 bases and J lost 10; bases outside the gene matches: 24. The CDR3 contains 21 residues. The DNA of the CDR3 is TGTGCCAGCAGCCAATCCCCCGGGCGGGAGACAGGGGGTACCAGGCGGTCACCCCTCCACTTT. As protein: CASSQSPGRETGGTRRSPLHF.

The genes are TRBV6-5 and TRBJ2-2, with D possibly being TRBD1 (6 bases). The CDR3 totals 15 residues. V lost 4 bases, J lost 4 bases, and 13 bases lay in between. The germline V gene has CDR1 MNHEY and CDR2 SVGAGI. CDR3 DNA: TGTGCCAGCAGTTCCCCAGGGGAGCCCACCGGGGAGCTGTTTTTT. Protein sequence: CASSSPGEPTGELFF.

V and J are TRBV11-3 and TRBJ2-5, with 12 bases matching TRBD1. From germline, CDR1 is SGHNT and CDR2 YENEEA. V shed 5 bases and J 4 bases; nucleotides not matched to a gene: 8. This CDR3 has 16 residues. The CDR3 spells CASSPRGTGGSETQYF. The CDR3 DNA reads TGTGCCAGCAGCCCCAGGGGGACAGGGGGCTCAGAGACCCAGTACTTC.

This clonotype was detected only once. This chain links TRBV28 with TRBJ1-1; D possibly corresponds to TRBD1 (6 bases). This CDR3 contains 15 residues. The V and J ends lost 8 bases and 4 bases respectively, with 20 bases between them. Germline CDR1 is MDHEN and CDR2 is SYDVKM. The chain's CDR3 is CASGLPGQRSTEAFF. The DNA for the CDR3 is TGTGCCAGCGGGCTACCGGGACAAAGGTCCACTGAAGCTTTCTTT.

The chain carries TRBV19 and TRBJ2-5, with D possibly TRBD1 on 6 matching bases. Germline-derived CDR1 and CDR2 are LNHDA and SQIVND (reference sequence). The CDR3 is 13 residues long. V shed 3 bases and J shed 2 bases, with 7 bases lying between them. CDR3 coding DNA: TGTGCCAGTAGTATCACAGGGCAAGAGACCCAGTACTTC. It codes for CASSITGQETQYF. The whole variable domain, remainder taken from reference TRBV19 and TRBJ2-5, is DGGITQSPKYLFRKEGQNVTLSCEQNLNHDAMYWYRQDPGQGLRLIYYSQIVNDFQKGDIAEGYSVSREKKESFPLTVTSAQKNPTAFYLCASSITGQETQYFGPGTRLLVL.